What follows are 11 T cell receptor beta chains derived from one specimen sequenced in a study of CD4 T cells in relation to SARS-CoV-2 and coronaviruses. Generated by immunoSEQ multiplex PCR, the TCRdb table keeps only in-frame clones and is missing some. The sample has 55,000 to 70,000 clones; 85% to 95% are singletons. Before the COVID-19 pandemic, during about 2010-2018, CD4+ T cells were taken from unexposed donors. The specimen sequenced was naive CD4+ T cells from PBMCs. As to subset: naive CD4+ T cells isolated by negative enrichment. All receptors derive from a human donor in good health.

This sequence joins TRBV10-3 and TRBJ2-1; tentatively, D is TRBD1 (6 bases). With 4 bases removed from V and 7 bases from J, the gap between germline ends came to 11 bases. The CDR3 loop spans 13 amino acids. In germline, CDR1 is ENHRY, CDR2 SYGVKD. Here the CDR3 reads CAISGPTGNEQFF. CDR3 coding DNA: TGTGCCATCAGTGGACCTACAGGGAATGAGCAGTTCTTC.

This chain joins TRBV7-9 and TRBJ1-1; 8 bases are shared with TRBD1. Germline V gene data show CDR1 as SEHNR and CDR2 as FQNEAQ (reference sequence). Trimming removed 2 bases from V and 3 bases from J; junction bases left unmatched: 2. The CDR3 contains 14 residues. CDR3 sequence: CASSLQGAHTEAFF. Written as DNA, the CDR3 is TGTGCCAGCAGCTTACAGGGGGCTCACACTGAAGCTTTCTTT.

This clone was observed a single time. The gene calls are TRBV30 and TRBJ2-7, with D unresolved. Germline V CDR1 and CDR2: GTSNPN, SVGIG (reference sequence). V was trimmed by 8 bases and J by 2 bases, leaving 13 bases between them. This CDR3 has 12 amino acids. The CDR3 loop is CAADIITYEQYF. CDR3 sequence (DNA): TGTGCCGCCGACATCATAACCTACGAGCAGTACTTC.

The chain is built from TRBV2 and TRBJ1-6; D is undetermined. Trimming cost V 6 bases and J 7 bases, with 10 bases left between them. CDR1 and CDR2 (germline): SNHLY, FYNNEI. CDR3 length: 13 residues. This CDR3 is CASSPGPNSPLHF. The CDR3 coding sequence is TGTGCCAGCAGCCCGGGCCCCAATTCACCCCTCCACTTT.

CDR3 loop: CASRRQTGNTIYF. The CDR3 DNA sequence: TGTGCCAGTAGGAGACAGACTGGAAACACCATATATTTT. The V gene is TRBV19, the J gene TRBJ1-3; possible D gene TRBD1, 5 bases. Germline CDR1 reads LNHDA; CDR2 reads SQIVND (reference sequence). The CDR3 extends over 13 amino acids. The ends were cut back, 6 bases at V and 2 bases at J, with 8 bases in the middle.

The chain uses TRBV29-1 and TRBJ1-1; no firm D call. There are 15 residues in the CDR3. Germline V CDR1 and CDR2: SQVTM, ANQGSEA. V was clipped by 1 base and J by 1 base, with 13 bases between them. The CDR3, as DNA: TGCAGCGTTGAAGGGTCAGTGGGCAAGAACACTGAAGCTTTCTTT. It encodes CSVEGSVGKNTEAFF.

The chain recombines TRBV28 with TRBJ2-1; no clear D. Looked up from germline, CDR1 is MDHEN and CDR2 is SYDVKM. Trimming pared 5 bases from V and 5 bases from J, leaving 19 bases between. This CDR3 spans 16 amino acids. The CDR3 is CASSLPRPRRDNEQFF. For the CDR3, the DNA is TGTGCCAGCAGTCTCCCGCGACCTCGGCGAGACAATGAGCAGTTCTTC.

This rearrangement joins TRBV6-4 to TRBJ2-1; TRBD2 matches at 7 bases. Per germline, CDR1 MRHNA and CDR2 SNTAGT. J lost 3 bases, V lost 6 bases, and 2 bases had no gene match. The CDR3 runs 13 residues. The CDR3 protein is CASSAGVYNEQFF. CDR3 DNA: TGTGCCAGCAGCGCGGGGGTCTACAATGAGCAGTTCTTC.

The J gene is TRBJ1-1, the V gene TRBV7-2; D gene uncertain. The CDR3 spans 14 residues. Trimming stripped 5 bases from V and 1 base from J, with 11 bases between. Germline CDR1 is SGHTA and CDR2 is FQGNSA. This chain's CDR3 is CASSLGRANTEAFF. The CDR3 nucleotides read TGTGCCAGCAGCCTCGGGCGGGCGAACACTGAAGCTTTCTTT. The full variable domain, in which reference TRBV7-2 and TRBJ1-1 provide the parts outside the CDR3, is GAGVSQSPSNKVTEKGKDVELRCDPISGHTALYWYRQSLGQGLEFLIYFQGNSAPDKSGLPSDRFSAERTGGSVSTLTIQRTQQEDSAVYLCASSLGRANTEAFFGQGTRLTVV.

V and J are TRBV6-5 and TRBJ2-1, with D perhaps matching TRBD1 (6 bases). V lost 10 bases, J lost 7 bases, and 11 bases lay in between. CDR1 and CDR2 from the germline V gene are MNHEY and SVGAGI. The CDR3 is 11 residues long. CDR3 bases: TGTGCCATCAACCAGGGGAATGAGCAGTTCTTC. Encoded protein: CAINQGNEQFF.

The J gene is TRBJ2-7, the V gene TRBV9, with TRBD2 matching over 8 bases. The CDR3 has 15 residues. V dropped 2 bases and J dropped 1; count of bases not matched to a gene: 5. Per germline, CDR1 SGDLS and CDR2 YYNGEE. The CDR3 DNA reads as TGTGCCAGCAGCGTCGGGACTAGTTCGTCCTACGAGCAGTACTTC. Translated: CASSVGTSSSYEQYF.